This TCR beta chain was recovered during a study of blood T cell repertoires in COVID-19 (dated by TCRdb to between 2020 and 2021). For context, the study as a whole: The collaborator samples originated in the United States, Italy and Spain and spanned the acute and convalescent phases of COVID-19. A freely available public database, intended as a resource for researchers studying the immune response to SARS-CoV-2, is where the repertoires were released. Where available, HLA class I and class II types were taken from metadata supplied by the sample provider and were not determined by assay-based typing. Deeply sampled blood TCRbeta repertoires from subjects exposed to, actively infected with, or recovered from COVID-19 were included in the dataset. The prospective study material was composed of cDNA or gDNA derived from T cells, B-cell-depleted T cells, or PBMCs. The sample metadata nearly always contained a de-identified subject ID, COVID-19 status, age in years and sex. The samples were drawn from the first 160 participants of the ongoing ImmuneRACE study and from more than 1,000 subjects provided by 6 global collaborators. On the study overall, not on this receptor specifically: The amount of clinical and demographic metadata varied by source and participant and was provided uncurated.

Inclusive of the bounding cysteine and phenylalanine, the CDR3 is 18 residues long. The DNA shown is the 54-base CDR3, in frame from base 1. V is pruned by 8 bases and J by 4 bases, leaving 17 bases of the junction without a gene match. The germline V gene provides CDR1 SNHLY and CDR2 FYNNEI. A remark on this clone: Its antigen specificity is not known. No base qualities exist here, and no much larger clone lies one base off it.

A second Seattle source provided samples from volunteer blood donors who had recovered from COVID-19. Whole blood was collected in K2EDTA tubes by collaborating institutions according to the institutions' own protocols. For TCRbeta analysis, collaborators shipped samples as frozen whole blood, isolated PBMCs, or DNA extracted from either of those sample types. The immunoSEQ Assay, a bias-controlled multiplex PCR, was used to amplify TCRbeta CDR3 regions from genomic DNA. Under the source paper's analysis protocol: The number of nucleated cells in each sample was estimated from the amplification of reference gene primers within the assay. To quantify the absolute abundance of each unique TCRbeta CDR3 rearrangement, sequence reads were collapsed and filtered. Productive Simpson clonality was computed per sample as the square root of Simpson's diversity index over productive rearrangements. What TCRdb holds here is the immuneACCESS table cut down to in-frame rearrangements. Part of the clones is not present; checked against another copy, under half of the missing clones reflect an unresolved V gene, and the others are unexplained. V and J calls and clone size are those listed in that table; D and trimming were worked out from the DNA. Counted in this sample were more than 250,000 clones; roughly nine tenths of them appeared once. The ten largest account for 5% to 7% of the sample.

The receptor chain draws on TRBV2 and TRBJ2-1; 10 of the junction bases match TRBD2. Input material: peripheral blood. The sequence derives from a man aged 18 to 29 who had recovered from COVID-19. The CDR3 amino acid sequence is: CASLVVSSGSRVYNEQFF. DNA sequence: TGTGCCAGCCTCGTGGTGTCTAGCGGGAGTCGGGTTTACAATGAGCAGTTCTTC. The variable domain in full, with residues beyond the CDR3 obtained from the reference TRBV2 and TRBJ2-1 genes, is EPEVTQTPSHQVTQMGQEVILRCVPISNHLYFYWYRQILGQKVEFLVSFYNNEISEKSEIFDDQFSVERPDGSNFTLKIRSTKLEDSAMYFCASLVVSSGSRVYNEQFFGPGTRLTVL.